The entry that follows covers one TCR beta chain sequence. The data are from a study of T cell changes during pregnancy in multiple sclerosis. Libraries were prepared by immunoSEQ multiplex PCR; TCRdb keeps only in-frame clonotypes and omits some of them. The table includes about 20,000 clones, less than 90% detected once. The CDR3 sequence is 16 residues long. Trimming left V 1 base short and J 8 bases short, with 18 bases between. Germline V lookup: CDR1 MGHRA, CDR2 YSYEKL. Sequencing used CD8+ T cells from peripheral blood mononuclear cells, obtained in the third trimester of pregnancy. This clonotype was sampled from a female donor in good health, enrolled as a control in a pregnancy study. V gene TRBV4-1 combines with J gene TRBJ2-1, with D perhaps matching TRBD2 (6 bases). The CDR3 loop reads CASSQGTSRAFDEQFF. The CDR3 DNA sequence: TGCGCCAGCAGCCAAGGTACTAGCCGAGCTTTCGATGAGCAGTTCTTC.